The sequence of this TCR beta chain was determined in a study of blood T cell repertoires in COVID-19. Study-level information: Samples of COVID-19 (acute and convalescent) were obtained from the United States, Italy and Spain. In each case, the material was cDNA or gDNA derived from T cells, B-cell-depleted T cells, or PBMCs.

In the study's own analysis: Reference gene primer amplification in the assay estimated nucleated cell counts. Sequencing used immunoSEQ multiplex PCR; TCRdb keeps in-frame clones, though not all of them. V and J calls and clone size are given by that table; D and trimming were obtained from the DNA. Of 80,000 to 95,000 clones listed, 80% to 85% were seen once; the top ten hold approximately 44%. V lost 0 bases to trimming and J lost 0 bases; unmatched junction nucleotides: 2. CDR3 length: 15 amino acids. Germline V CDR1 and CDR2: KGHSH, LQKENI. The chain has TRBV18 and TRBJ2-7, with 7 bases identical to TRBD2. The receptor was derived from a man older than 75 with acute or convalescent COVID-19. The sequenced material came from peripheral blood. DNA for the CDR3: TGTGCCAGCTCACCACCCAGCGGGGCCTCCTACGAGCAGTACTTC. Encoded protein: CASSPPSGASYEQYF.